The clone carrying this T cell receptor (beta chain) was counted a single time. The antigen is not known. With 1 base removed from V and 5 bases from J, the gap between germline ends came to 3 bases. The CDR3 runs to 11 residues. Germline lookup yields CDR1 SGHRS and CDR2 YFSETQ. This sample is part of a study of vaccination effects on CD4 cells after COVID-19. Study-level background: Two recovered convalescent patients were sampled 16 days and one week pre-vaccination. General study findings and limits: Clones arising from infection and from vaccination showed marked clonal contraction late after vaccination.

Culturing for more than 9 days preceded CD4+ T cell isolation. This individual contracted SARS-CoV-2 between March and December 2020, as verified by PCR. Cells had half their medium changed to IL-2 medium on days 3 and 7. The assay was immunoSEQ multiplex PCR, and TCRdb's table has in-frame clones only and misses some. The data hold 50,000 to 70,000 clones, with approximately 78% observed a single time. The specimen comprised CD4+ T cells from PBMCs cultured without peptide, sampled before COVID-19 vaccination. The V and J genes are TRBV5-1 and TRBJ2-5, with D uncertain. The receptor's source is a human donor who had a prior SARS-CoV-2 infection. This CDR3 is CASSLIETQYF. The CDR3 DNA reads as TGCGCCAGCAGCTTGATTGAGACCCAGTACTTC.